These 19 T cell receptor beta chains came from one sample sequenced in a study of identical twins. From the 5' RACE reads, TCRdb called clonotypes with MiXCR, one entry per CDR3 protein. The table lists 1.5 million or so distinct CDR3 sequences, around a third of them singletons. The sample consisted of cord blood. Source of these receptors: a newborn girl in good health.

V and J are TRBV7-9 and TRBJ1-6; 8 bases map to TRBD1. Germline V CDR1 and CDR2: SEHNR, FQNEAQ (reference sequence). The CDR3 contains 16 residues. After removal of 5 bases from V and 2 bases from J, the junction contained 5 bases not matched to a gene. The CDR3 reads CASSDPTGAYNSPLHF. CDR3 nucleotides: TGTGCCAGCAGCGACCCGACAGGGGCCTATAATTCACCCCTCCACTTT.

V gene TRBV13 combines with J gene TRBJ1-1, with a tentative D call TRBD1 (5 bases). Germline V gives CDR1 PRHDT, CDR2 FYEKMQ (reference sequence). The CDR3 consists of 17 residues. V was clipped by 1 base and J by 1 base, with 16 bases between them. In DNA form, the CDR3 reads TGTGCCAGCAGCTTAGTTCGGGAGGGACTGGAGAACACTGAAGCTTTCTTT. Its translation: CASSLVREGLENTEAFF.

The J gene is TRBJ2-4, the V gene TRBV27; TRBD2 is a possible D gene (5 bases). CDR1 is MNHEY and CDR2 is SMNVEV in the germline V gene (reference sequence). V was trimmed by 0 bases and J by 1 base, leaving 13 bases between them. This CDR3 spans 17 amino acids. CDR3 sequence: CASSLSIVGGAKNIQYF. CDR3 bases: TGTGCCAGCAGTTTATCGATAGTTGGCGGGGCCAAAAACATTCAGTACTTC.

This clonotype was observed a few times. The chain carries TRBV11-2 and TRBJ2-3; 7 bases align to TRBD2. CDR1 and CDR2 (germline): SGHAT, FQNNGV. The CDR3 has 14 amino acids. Trimming removed 0 bases from V and 8 bases from J; junction bases left unmatched: 5. The CDR3 DNA is TGTGCCAGCAGCTTAGAGCGGGAGTTGAGTACGCAGTATTTT. Encoded protein: CASSLERELSTQYF.

The chain carries TRBV20-1 and TRBJ2-7, with D hard to call. This CDR3 region has 16 residues. From germline, CDR1 is DFQATT and CDR2 SNEGSKA (reference sequence). The V gene lost 4 bases and the J gene lost 7 bases, with 26 bases spanning the gap. The CDR3 reads CSAMKSPGRFYNEQYF. CDR3 in DNA: TGCAGTGCTATGAAGTCCCCGGGCAGGTTTTACAATGAGCAGTACTTC.

The chain links TRBV20-1 to TRBJ2-5, with D maybe TRBD2 (6 bases). Between the trimmed V and J ends, which lost 1 base and 2 bases, there was a span of 17 bases. Germline loops: CDR1 DFQATT, CDR2 SNEGSKA (reference sequence). The CDR3 runs 16 residues. CDR3 protein: CSARGRGSGTQETQYF. The CDR3 DNA follows: TGCAGTGCTAGAGGTAGGGGTAGCGGCACGCAAGAGACCCAGTACTTC.

This rearrangement joins TRBV12-3 or TRBV12-4 to TRBJ2-3; D gene uncertain. Between the trimmed V and J ends, which lost 1 base and 4 bases, there was a span of 12 bases. The CDR3 has 15 amino acids. CDR3 in DNA: TGTGCCAGCAGTTTAGTAGCCCCTCGGGCAGATACGCAGTATTTT. Translating it yields CASSLVAPRADTQYF.

This clonotype has more than one count but fewer than ten. The chain has TRBV20-1 and TRBJ2-1; 12 nucleotides align to TRBD2. The CDR3 contains 17 residues. V shed 0 bases and J 8 bases; nucleotides not matched to a gene: 11. Per germline, CDR1 DFQATT and CDR2 SNEGSKA (reference sequence). The CDR3 nucleotides are TGCAGTGCTAGAGATCATTGGCTAGCGGGAGGGCGGTATGAGCAGTTCTTC. Translating gives CSARDHWLAGGRYEQFF.

This clonotype showed up just a few times. The rearrangement uses TRBV2 and TRBJ2-3; weak D call: TRBD2 (6 bases). V was clipped by 1 base and J by 6 bases, with 20 bases between them. Germline V gives CDR1 SNHLY, CDR2 FYNNEI. This CDR3 has 17 residues. The CDR3 DNA follows: TGTGCCAGCAGTGAAGGGCTGAGGGGACTGAGTCCCGATACGCAGTATTTT. Its protein is CASSEGLRGLSPDTQYF.

This clonotype was observed a handful of times. The chain links TRBV3-1 to TRBJ1-1; D uncertain. CDR3 length equals 13 residues. Germline V CDR1 and CDR2: LGHDT, YNNKEL (reference sequence). Trimming took 7 bases from V and 4 from J, leaving 13 bases between them. The CDR3 nucleotides are TGTGCCAGCATCGGTGAGGTTAGCACTGAAGCTTTCTTT. This gives the protein CASIGEVSTEAFF. Combining the CDR3 with reference TRBV3-1 and TRBJ1-1 gives the whole variable domain DTAVSQTPKYLVTQMGNDKSIKCEQNLGHDTMYWYKQDSKKFLKIMFSYNNKELIINETVPNRFSPKSPDKAHLNLHINSLELGDSAVYFCASIGEVSTEAFFGQGTRLTVV.

The chain has TRBV12-3 or TRBV12-4 and TRBJ1-5, with D maybe TRBD1 (6 bases). This CDR3 region has 14 residues. V lost 3 bases and J 2 bases, leaving 8 bases between the germline ends. The CDR3 bases are TGTGCCAGCAGTTTTAAGGGGGGCAATCAGCCCCAGCATTTT. Translated: CASSFKGGNQPQHF.

This clonotype was detected a few times. A single base separates this from a much larger clone, so it may be a read error. The chain has TRBV29-1 and TRBJ2-1, with no clear D. The tail of the sequence fits TRBJ2-7 better, so the J call may be wrong. Per germline, CDR1 SQVTM and CDR2 ANQGSEA. The CDR3 has 15 amino acids. CDR3 amino acids: CSVEGQPGSYNEQYF. As DNA, the CDR3 is TGCAGCGTTGAGGGCCAGCCAGGCTCCTACAATGAGCAGTACTTC.

Turning to this clonotype: The junction does not match germline at one end; this may be a read error. The V call is TRBV11-2, the J call TRBJ1-1; D unclear. Looked up from germline, CDR1 is SGHAT and CDR2 is FQNNGV. The CDR3 has 15 amino acids. CDR3 sequence reads: CASSLGKVKNTEALF. As DNA, the CDR3 is TGTGCCAGCAGCTTAGGGAAGGTAAAGAACACTGAAGCTTTATTT.

The chain employs TRBV6-2 or TRBV6-3 and TRBJ2-1; TRBD2 might be the D (6 bases). The length of the CDR3 is 14 residues. Trimming removed 7 bases at V and 6 bases at J, with 16 bases between. Germline V CDR1 and CDR2: MNHEY, SVGEGT. The CDR3 reads CASIHKGLPNEQFF. The CDR3 bases are TGTGCCAGCATCCACAAGGGACTTCCCAATGAGCAGTTCTTC.

The gene calls are TRBV27 and TRBJ2-3, with D possibly matching TRBD2 (5 bases). V shed 6 bases and J shed 2 bases, with 12 bases lying between them. There are 14 residues in the CDR3. Germline V CDR1 and CDR2: MNHEY, SMNVEV (reference sequence). In DNA, the CDR3 is TGTGCCAGCAGATTAACTAGGGTCACAGATACGCAGTATTTT. Protein: CASRLTRVTDTQYF.

This clonotype was recorded at least ten times. The rearrangement joins TRBV20-1 to TRBJ2-7, with D possibly being TRBD1 (5 bases). From germline, CDR1 is DFQATT and CDR2 SNEGSKA (reference sequence). V lost 6 bases and J 4 bases, leaving 10 bases between the germline ends. CDR3 length: 11 residues. The CDR3 nucleotides are TGCAGTGCCCCAGGGCCTTACGAGCAGTACTTC. Amino acid sequence: CSAPGPYEQYF.

This clonotype was recorded a few times. The V call is TRBV10-3, the J call TRBJ1-4; perhaps TRBD1 as D (5 bases). V lost 3 bases, J lost 5 bases, and 13 bases lay in between. The germline V gene encodes CDR1 ENHRY and CDR2 SYGVKD. This CDR3 comprises 15 residues. The CDR3 DNA reads TGTGCCATCAGTGAATACAGGAATGGAAATGAAAAACTGTTTTTT. It specifies CAISEYRNGNEKLFF.

This clonotype has at least ten counts. The chain is built from TRBV10-3 and TRBJ2-1; 7 nucleotides align to TRBD2. CDR1 and CDR2 (germline): ENHRY, SYGVKD. The CDR3 spans 16 residues. V gave up 3 bases and J gave up 0 bases; unmatched junction bases: 5. The CDR3 nucleotides read TGTGCCATCAGTGATTGGGGGGGAGACTCCTACAATGAGCAGTTCTTC. Amino acid sequence: CAISDWGGDSYNEQFF.

As regards this clonotype: At one end the junction does not follow the germline gene, possibly because of a read error. V is TRBV6-1 and J is TRBJ1-6; D is uncertain. CDR1 MNHNS and CDR2 SASEGT come from the germline V gene. The length of the CDR3 is 13 residues. This CDR3 reads CASSESGHSPPHF. The CDR3 DNA sequence: TGTGCCAGCAGTGAATCTGGCCATTCACCCCCCCACTTT.